This TCR beta chain derives from a study of yellow fever vaccine responses in identical twins. TCRdb independently ran MiXCR on the RT-PCR reads; one entry per CDR3 protein. Counted here are some 1,000 distinct CDR3 sequences, roughly 80% occurring once; the ten biggest clones make up approximately 15%. The TCR comes from a female donor who received the yellow fever vaccine. Specimen: T cells from blood (PBMCs), unsorted or a sorted subset (not recorded which), collected before or after yellow fever vaccination (not recorded which).

The CDR3 loop reads CAIRGVLEGTEAFF. CDR3 nucleotide sequence: TGTGCCATCCGGGGGGTTCTTGAGGGGACTGAAGCTTTCTTT. The chain recombines TRBV10-3 with TRBJ1-1, with a weak D call TRBD1 (5 bases). This CDR3 is 14 amino acids long. The V end lost 8 bases, the J end lost 5 bases, and 18 bases lay between the germline ends. Germline lookup yields CDR1 ENHRY and CDR2 SYGVKD.